These 2 T cell receptor beta chains originate from one sample sequenced in a study of brain T cells in children with intractable seizures. Sequencing was performed with immunoSEQ multiplex PCR; in TCRdb, only in-frame clones are kept and a portion is missing. In the table there are tens of thousands of clones, 80% to 95% of which are singletons. This sample comprised peripheral blood, obtained at surgery. These receptors were collected from a girl aged 2 to 10 with tuberous sclerosis and intractable seizures.

The chain couples TRBV4-1 to TRBJ1-4; possibly TRBD1 for D (5 bases). Germline V lookup: CDR1 MGHRA, CDR2 YSYEKL. V dropped 3 bases and J dropped 7 bases, with 18 bases sitting between them. This CDR3 is 16 amino acids long. The CDR3 protein is CASSQESMGLGEKLFF. CDR3 DNA: TGCGCCAGCAGCCAGGAGTCCATGGGACTTGGTGAAAAACTGTTTTTT.

This clone was counted a single time. This chain uses TRBV25-1 with TRBJ1-6; maybe TRBD1 (5 bases). Germline V CDR1 and CDR2: MGHDK, SYGVNS. The V gene lost 3 bases and the J gene lost 8 bases, with 11 bases spanning the gap. The CDR3 contains 14 residues. As DNA, the CDR3 is TGTGCCAGCAGTGAGCCGGGGGGTTATTCACCCCTCCACTTT. This gives the protein CASSEPGGYSPLHF.